The entry that follows covers one TCR beta chain sequence. This specimen belongs to a study of blood T cell repertoires in COVID-19. Looked up from germline, CDR1 is KGHDR and CDR2 is SFDVKD. This CDR3 has 13 residues. V lost 9 bases and J lost 2, with 11 bases in between. TCRdb's copy holds only in-frame clones and misses some; the assay was immunoSEQ multiplex PCR. The table includes some 350,000 clones, roughly 90% detected once. The V call is TRBV24-1, the J call TRBJ2-3; D might be TRBD1 (6 bases). The clonotype was recovered from a woman in her seventies with COVID-19, enrolled during active disease. Input material: peripheral blood. The chain's CDR3 is CATGDTSTDTQYF. The CDR3 nucleotides are TGTGCCACCGGGGACACTTCCACAGATACGCAGTATTTT.